The next 4 T cell receptor beta chains were all read from a single sample in a study of blood T cell repertoires in COVID-19. The assay was immunoSEQ multiplex PCR, and TCRdb's table has in-frame clones only and misses some. The repertoire holds more than 85,000 clones, with about 88% as singletons. The material sequenced was peripheral blood. The receptors stem from a man in his forties or fifties with active or convalescent COVID-19.

The J gene is TRBJ2-6, the V gene TRBV11-3, with a weak D call TRBD1 (5 bases). This CDR3 contains 15 residues. CDR1 is SGHNT, CDR2 YENEEA, per germline. Trimming cost V 2 bases and J 12 bases, with 17 bases left between them. CDR3 in amino acids: CASSLPQGPRPVLTF. CDR3 DNA: TGTGCCAGCAGCTTACCCCAGGGCCCCCGCCCCGTCCTGACTTTC.

J is TRBJ1-6 and V is TRBV30; 9 nucleotides line up with TRBD1. V was pared by 7 bases and J by 9 bases, with 10 bases of the junction left unmatched. This CDR3 is 14 amino acids long. Germline values: CDR1 GTSNPN, CDR2 SVGIG (reference sequence). In nucleotides, the CDR3 is TGTGCCTACGCTCCGGGACAGGGCGGTTCACCCCTCCACTTT. Translating gives CAYAPGQGGSPLHF.

This chain uses TRBV12-5 with TRBJ1-1, with TRBD1 matching 7 bases. This CDR3 is built from 12 residues. The germline V gene encodes CDR1 LGHNT and CDR2 FRNRAP. J lost 4 bases, V lost 6 bases, and 2 bases had no gene match. CDR3 sequence: CASGPGGTEAFF. The CDR3 coding sequence is TGTGCTAGTGGCCCAGGGGGCACTGAAGCTTTCTTT.

In DNA form, the CDR3 reads TGTGCCAGTAGTATAGATCGGGAATTGAACACTGAAGCTTTCTTT. Protein: CASSIDRELNTEAFF. The chain joins TRBV19 to TRBJ1-1; D gene uncertain. CDR1 and CDR2 from the germline V gene are LNHDA and SQIVND (reference sequence). V dropped 0 bases and J dropped 0 bases, with 8 bases sitting between them. CDR3 length equals 15 residues.